This entry is about one TCR beta chain. Germline assignment: CDR1 LNHDA and CDR2 SQIVND (reference sequence). V was pared by 5 bases and J by 4 bases, with 15 bases between. The CDR3 sequence is 15 residues long. This sample stems from a study of blood T cell repertoires in COVID-19. As for the study in general: The analysed material was cDNA or gDNA that came from T cells, B-cell-depleted T cells, or PBMCs.

Participants came from roughly 25 US areas, aged roughly 18 to 95 years. Two negative PCRs, clearance, or symptom resolution characterized the recovered Cohort 3 donors. Methods used by the authors: The authors estimated nucleated cell counts from reference gene primer amplification. Assay: immunoSEQ multiplex PCR; the TCRdb copy retains only in-frame clones and omits some. V, J and clone size derive from that table, while D and trimming were established from the DNA sequence. Here the sample spans hundreds of thousands of clones, about 88% being singletons. The sequence derives from a woman aged 50 to 60 who had recovered from COVID-19. The J gene is TRBJ1-5, the V gene TRBV19; D uncertain. The specimen sequenced was PBMCs or T cells enriched from blood (not recorded which). CDR3 coding DNA: TGTGCCAGTAGTCTACGAGCGGACGGGAATCAGCCCCAGCATTTT. Translation: CASSLRADGNQPQHF.